Below, 21 T cell receptor beta chains from the same sample are listed, as sequenced in a study of T cell responses to AZD1222 COVID-19 vaccine. Assay used: immunoSEQ multiplex PCR; TCRdb lists only in-frame clones, some missing. The profile covers roughly 120,000 clones, with around nine tenths appearing a single time and 2.4% taken by the ten largest. The sample was peripheral blood, taken on day 0 of AZD1222 vaccination. Every receptor here comes from an adult in good health.

The rearrangement links TRBV3-1 (or the pseudogene TRBV3-2) to TRBJ2-1, with D possibly matching TRBD1 (6 bases). Per germline, CDR1 LGHDT and CDR2 YNNKEL (reference sequence). Trimming shortened V by 1 base and J by 1 base, and 14 bases separated the two germline ends. The CDR3 covers 17 residues. For the CDR3, the DNA is TGTGCCAGCAGCCAAGTCTACAGGGCAGGATCCTACAATGAGCAGTTCTTC. This gives the protein CASSQVYRAGSYNEQFF.

The CDR3 DNA reads TGTGCCAGCAGCTCTGTAGGGGTGGCTGGCTACACCTTC. Protein product: CASSSVGVAGYTF. The chain is built from TRBV7-9 and TRBJ1-2, with D perhaps matching TRBD1 (5 bases). This CDR3 has 13 residues. Trimming took off 4 bases at V and 7 bases at J, with 13 bases between the two ends. Germline V lookup: CDR1 SEHNR, CDR2 FQNEAQ (reference sequence).

The chain is built from TRBV25-1 and TRBJ1-4; TRBD1 matches at 8 bases. J lost 4 bases, V lost 5 bases, and 6 bases had no gene match. The CDR3 consists of 15 residues. Germline loops: CDR1 MGHDK, CDR2 SYGVNS. The chain's CDR3 is CASSLGTGSNEKLFF. DNA of the CDR3: TGTGCCAGCAGTTTGGGGACAGGAAGTAATGAAAAACTGTTTTTT.

The chain couples TRBV3-1 (or the pseudogene TRBV3-2) to TRBJ1-3; no reliable D call. The length of the CDR3 is 13 residues. Trimming removed 0 bases from V and 8 bases from J, with 8 bases in between. The germline V gene encodes CDR1 LGHDT and CDR2 YNNKEL (reference sequence). In DNA, the CDR3 is TGTGCCAGCAGCCAAGATACCCGACACACCATATATTTT. This sequence encodes CASSQDTRHTIYF.

The chain links TRBV6-5 to TRBJ2-3; 7 bases line up with TRBD2. CDR1 and CDR2 (germline): MNHEY, SVGAGI. The CDR3 totals 14 residues. Trimming removed 7 bases from V and 0 bases from J; junction bases left unmatched: 4. The CDR3 coding sequence is TGTGCCAGCACCGAGCGGGGAAGCACAGATACGCAGTATTTT. This codes for CASTERGSTDTQYF.

This chain links TRBV6-6 with TRBJ2-5; 12 bases are a match to TRBD2. The CDR3 length is 16 residues. Germline-derived CDR1 and CDR2 are MNHNY and SVGAGI (reference sequence). V shed 7 bases and J 2 bases; nucleotides not matched to a gene: 8. This CDR3 is CASTPGLAGRQETQYF. CDR3 sequence (DNA): TGTGCCAGCACCCCTGGACTAGCGGGGAGACAAGAGACCCAGTACTTC.

The V call is TRBV5-4, the J call TRBJ2-2; TRBD2 agrees at 8 bases. The CDR3 totals 17 residues. The ends lost 3 bases at V and 6 bases at J; junction bases unmatched: 13. CDR1 SGHNT and CDR2 YYREEE come from the germline V gene (reference sequence). The CDR3 loop is CASSSPPGGQHPGELFF. DNA of the CDR3: TGTGCCAGCAGCTCTCCCCCGGGGGGGCAACATCCCGGGGAGCTGTTTTTT.

The chain combines TRBV6-5 with TRBJ1-6; D is uncertain. Germline V gene lookup returns CDR1 MNHEY and CDR2 SVGAGI. V shed 10 bases and J shed 10 bases, with 17 bases lying between them. The CDR3 totals 13 residues. Here the CDR3 DNA reads TGTGCCATAGCTCGAGGGCGTCAATCACCCCTCCACTTT. Encoded protein: CAIARGRQSPLHF.

The rearrangement links TRBV18 to TRBJ2-5; no firm D call. The V end was cut by 4 bases, the J end by 10 bases, with 10 bases between. Germline CDR1 and CDR2: KGHSH and LQKENI. CDR3 length: 11 amino acids. Written as DNA, the CDR3 is TGTGCCAGCTCACTTGGACCCGACCAGTACTTC. This encodes CASSLGPDQYF.

This clone has just a few counts. The chain joins TRBV2 to TRBJ2-7; D perhaps matches TRBD1 (5 bases). The germline V and J ends were trimmed by 0 bases and 1 base, with 19 bases remaining between them. This CDR3 contains 18 residues. Germline CDR1 SNHLY, CDR2 FYNNEI. The CDR3 DNA reads as TGTGCCAGCAGTGAAGCGCTTTGGGGCGGAAGAAGATCCTACGAGCAGTACTTC. Translation gives CASSEALWGGRRSYEQYF.

This clone was observed a single time. This chain's CDR3 is CASSENTGVGEAFF. In DNA, the CDR3 is TGCGCCAGCAGCGAAAATACAGGGGTCGGTGAAGCTTTCTTT. The chain combines TRBV5-1 with TRBJ1-1, with 7 bases that match TRBD1. The CDR3 has 14 amino acids. Unmatched junction bases numbered 10, after V lost 4 bases and J lost 7 bases. Germline V gene lookup returns CDR1 SGHRS and CDR2 YFSETQ.

The gene calls are TRBV24-1 and TRBJ2-2, with D possibly being TRBD1 (5 bases). V lost 9 bases and J lost 1, with 14 bases in between. Germline V gene lookup returns CDR1 KGHDR and CDR2 SFDVKD. The CDR3 is 15 residues long. CDR3 nucleotides: TGTGCCACCGGAGAGTCACAGGTGAACACCGGGGAGCTGTTTTTT. Translating it yields CATGESQVNTGELFF.

This chain joins TRBV5-1 and TRBJ2-2; D is unclear. In germline, CDR1 is SGHRS, CDR2 YFSETQ. CDR3 size: 14 residues. Trimming cost V 0 bases and J 5 bases, with 8 bases left between them. For the CDR3, the DNA is TGCGCCAGCAGCTTGGGACATTTTACCGGGGAGCTGTTTTTT. It codes for CASSLGHFTGELFF.

The chain combines TRBV30 with TRBJ2-7; no definite D call. CDR1 and CDR2 (germline): GTSNPN, SVGIG (reference sequence). CDR3 length: 13 amino acids. Trimming removed 0 bases at V and 2 bases at J, with 8 bases between. The CDR3 DNA reads TGTGCCTGGAGTGTACTCAGTCCCTACGAGCAGTACTTC. It translates to CAWSVLSPYEQYF. Full variable domain (missing parts from reference TRBV30 and TRBJ2-7): SQTIHQWPATLVQPVGSPLSLECTVEGTSNPNLYWYRQAAGRGLQLLFYSVGIGQISSEVPQNLSASRPQDRQFILSSKKLLLSDSGFYLCAWSVLSPYEQYFGPGTRLTVT.

This chain connects TRBV4-1 to TRBJ1-2, with D uncertain. Germline V gene sequence: CDR1 MGHRA, CDR2 YSYEKL. This CDR3 is built from 17 residues. Trimming cost V 4 bases and J 8 bases, with 26 bases left between them. CDR3 region: CASSPREGSLSFLGYTF. The CDR3 coding sequence is TGCGCCAGCAGCCCCCGCGAAGGGTCCCTCTCCTTCTTAGGCTACACCTTC.

The J gene is TRBJ2-7, the V gene TRBV30, with a possible D match to TRBD2 (5 bases). The CDR3 is 13 residues long. CDR1 is GTSNPN and CDR2 is SVGIG in the germline V gene (reference sequence). The CDR3 sequence is CAGRRGRTYEQYF. The CDR3 nucleotides are TGTGCAGGACGAAGAGGGCGGACCTACGAGCAGTACTTC.

This rearrangement joins TRBV12-5 to TRBJ2-3; no clear D. This CDR3 contains 12 residues. Trimming pared 6 bases from V and 2 bases from J, leaving 6 bases between. Germline assignment: CDR1 LGHNT and CDR2 FRNRAP. CDR3 DNA: TGTGCTAGTGGCGCTAACACAGATACGCAGTATTTT. This codes for CASGANTDTQYF.

V and J are TRBV6-5 and TRBJ1-2, with unresolved D. The CDR3 runs 15 residues. V was shortened by 2 bases and J by 2 bases, with 12 bases between the two germline ends. Germline V gene data show CDR1 as MNHEY and CDR2 as SVGAGI. CDR3 bases: TGTGCCAGCAGTTACCGGATGGACGGGAACTATGGCTACACCTTC. Translating it yields CASSYRMDGNYGYTF.

V is TRBV4-2 and J is TRBJ2-1, with D possibly TRBD2 on 6 matching bases. CDR3 length: 17 amino acids. CDR1 is LGHNA and CDR2 is YNFKEQ in the germline V gene. V lost 1 base, J lost 2 bases, and 15 bases lay in between. The CDR3 protein is CASSQGPPGVAYNEQFF. As DNA, the CDR3 is TGTGCCAGCAGCCAAGGTCCCCCGGGAGTTGCCTACAATGAGCAGTTCTTC.

As for this clone: One end of the junction does not line up with germline, which may come from a read error. The chain uses TRBV28 and TRBJ1-2; 7 positions agree with TRBD1. Germline lookup yields CDR1 MDHEN and CDR2 SYDVKM. The CDR3 is 13 residues long. This chain's CDR3 is CASRQDREDFTDF. The CDR3 DNA reads TGTGCCAGCAGGCAAGACAGGGAGGACTTTACCGACTTC.

V usage is TRBV24-1 and J usage is TRBJ1-2; D is possibly TRBD1 (6 bases). This CDR3 has 13 residues. CDR1 is KGHDR, CDR2 SFDVKD, per germline. V shed 4 bases and J shed 7 bases, with 12 bases lying between them. CDR3 sequence: CATSDGNRVGYTF. The CDR3 DNA sequence: TGTGCCACCAGTGACGGTAACAGGGTTGGCTACACCTTC.